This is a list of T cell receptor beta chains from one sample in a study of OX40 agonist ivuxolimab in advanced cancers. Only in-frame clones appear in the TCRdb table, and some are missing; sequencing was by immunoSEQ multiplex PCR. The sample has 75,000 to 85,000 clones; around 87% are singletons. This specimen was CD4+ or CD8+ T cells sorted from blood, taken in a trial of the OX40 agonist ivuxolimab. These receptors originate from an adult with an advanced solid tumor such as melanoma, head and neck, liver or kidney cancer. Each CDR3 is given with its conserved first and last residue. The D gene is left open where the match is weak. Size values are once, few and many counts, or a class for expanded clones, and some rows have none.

TGCGCCAGCAGCTTGGTTGTCAGTAACACCGGGGAGCTGTTTTTT	CASSLVVSNTGELFF	TRBV5-1	-	TRBJ2-2	-
TGTGCCAGTAGTAAGGGTGGGATCACCGGCACAGATACGCAGTATTTT	CASSKGGITGTDTQYF	TRBV19	-	TRBJ2-3	-
TGTGCCAGCAGTTTATCGCCAGGGGGCTACACTGAAGCTTTCTTT	CASSLSPGGYTEAFF	TRBV27	TRBD1	TRBJ1-1	once
TGTGCCAGTAGTACCAGCCAGACGGGAAGGGACACTGAAGCTTTCTTT	CASSTSQTGRDTEAFF	TRBV19	-	TRBJ1-1	-
TGCGCCAGCAGCCAGGGGACTAGCGGGTGGAATGAGCAGTTCTTC	CASSQGTSGWNEQFF	TRBV4-1	TRBD2	TRBJ2-1	-
TGCGCCAGCAGCCAGTCAGAAGGCTATGGCTACACCTTC	CASSQSEGYGYTF	TRBV4-1	-	TRBJ1-2	-
TGTGCCAGCAGCTTAGTGAGCGGGGGTCAATACAATGAGCAGTTCTTC	CASSLVSGGQYNEQFF	TRBV7-8	TRBD2	TRBJ2-1	once
TGTGCCAGCAGCTTGGATTTTAGCGGGTTATCCTACAATGAGCAGTTCTTC	CASSLDFSGLSYNEQFF	TRBV5-5	TRBD2	TRBJ2-1	-
TGTGCCAGCAGCGTTGGGGGGCCAGAGACCCAGTACTTC	CASSVGGPETQYF	TRBV2	-	TRBJ2-5	-
TGCGCCAGCAGCCGTCGGGGACAGGGGGCGGGAGAGACCCAGTACTTC	CASSRRGQGAGETQYF	TRBV5-1	TRBD1	TRBJ2-5	-
TGTGCCAGCGTCTGGAAAGGAGGTATCGACGAAAAACTGTTTTTT	CASVWKGGIDEKLFF	TRBV21-1	-	TRBJ1-4	-
TGTGCCAGCAGTCGAGACAGTGGATCCTACAATGAGCAGTTCTTC	CASSRDSGSYNEQFF	TRBV6-1	-	TRBJ2-1	-
TGTGCCAGCAGTTTAGTCGCCGGCACTGAAGCTTTCTTT	CASSLVAGTEAFF	TRBV6-6	-	TRBJ1-1	-
TGTGCCAGCAGCTTAGTGGCGGGTAGCTCCGTCCATGAGCAGTTCTTC	CASSLVAGSSVHEQFF	TRBV7-7	-	TRBJ2-1	-
TGTGCCAGCAGCCGAAGCGGGAGGGCCGACAATCTAGGTGAGACCCAGTACTTC	CASSRSGRADNLGETQYF	TRBV4-2	TRBD2	TRBJ2-5	-